This T cell receptor beta chain is drawn from a study of shared clonotypes between healthy human individuals. Across the study: Samples came from two female and three male donors aged 18 to 49. Per donor, three plates held CD4 naive cells, three held CD4 memory, two held CD8 naive and one held CD8 memory.

Only CD45RO-negative cells positively selected for CCR7 counted as naive CD8 cells, so terminally differentiated effector memory CD45RA+ cells were excluded. Study conclusions and caveats: Exclusively blood specimens were collected; tissue repertoires likely differ.

Germline V gene data show CDR1 as SGHRS and CDR2 as YFSETQ. V lost 0 bases and J lost 2, with 9 bases in between. The CDR3 extends over 14 amino acids. The table lists this clone with a count of one. The antigen remains unidentified. An assay was performed, and its level was deep. Measured with immunoSEQ multiplex PCR; TCRdb has only the in-frame clones, and not every one. The sample consists of around 600,000 clones, roughly 96% of them appearing once. This clonotype was obtained from a woman aged 30 to 39 in good health. Sequenced input: naive CD8+ T cells sorted from blood. V is TRBV5-1 and J is TRBJ2-7; no clear D gene. CDR3 residues: CASSLARRAYEQYF. The CDR3 DNA is TGCGCCAGCAGCTTGGCGCGCCGGGCCTACGAGCAGTACTTC.